The 10 T cell receptor beta chains listed next were all sequenced from one sample in a study of metastatic and nonmetastatic thyroid tumors. Each patient came to thyroid surgery without any prior treatment (of any kind). TCRdb re-clonotyped the PCR reads via MiXCR. Of approximately 24,000 clones in the sample, 20% to 25% are singletons; the top ten hold around 30%. The sequencing sample was made of blood. The receptors were gathered from a male donor with papillary thyroid cancer or a benign thyroid nodule (not recorded which). Some clones in this sample may be carry-over from other donors' samples.

The chain uses TRBV11-2 and TRBJ2-1; D is perhaps TRBD2 (5 bases). Germline lookup yields CDR1 SGHAT and CDR2 FQNNGV. The CDR3 length is 15 residues. The germline V and J ends were trimmed by 3 bases and 5 bases, with 14 bases remaining between them. Written as DNA, the CDR3 is TGTGCCAGCAGCTTCGGCAGCGGAAATCACAATGAGCAGTTCTTC. It specifies CASSFGSGNHNEQFF.

This clone was counted a single time. The chain combines TRBV5-5 with TRBJ1-2, with a tentative D call TRBD1 (6 bases). This CDR3 is 14 amino acids long. Looked up from germline, CDR1 is SGHKS and CDR2 is YYEKEE (reference sequence). Trimming removed 4 bases at V and 3 bases at J, with 13 bases between. The CDR3 DNA follows: TGTGCCAGCAGCCTGACAGGAGGTTACTATGGCTACACCTTC. It translates to CASSLTGGYYGYTF.

A word on this clone: Sequence at one end of the junction differs from germline and may be a read error. CDR3 protein: CASIPLGTGITEAIF. The CDR3, as DNA: TGTGCCAGCATTCCCTTAGGGACAGGGATCACTGAGGCTATCTTT. This chain connects TRBV6-1 to TRBJ1-1, with 9 bases identical to TRBD1. This CDR3 region has 15 residues. In germline, CDR1 is MNHNS, CDR2 SASEGT.

This clone was counted many times. The V gene is TRBV7-2, the J gene TRBJ2-2, with D possibly being TRBD2 (5 bases). The V gene's germline CDR1 is SGHTA and CDR2 FQGNSA. CDR3 length equals 14 residues. Deletions cut 2 bases from V and 7 bases from J, with 11 bases between. The CDR3 reads CASSLKRSGGELFF. The DNA of the CDR3 is TGTGCCAGCAGCTTAAAGCGGAGCGGCGGGGAGCTGTTTTTT. Filled out from reference TRBV7-2 and TRBJ2-2, the complete variable domain reads GAGVSQSPSNKVTEKGKDVELRCDPISGHTALYWYRQSLGQGLEFLIYFQGNSAPDKSGLPSDRFSAERTGGSVSTLTIQRTQQEDSAVYLCASSLKRSGGELFFGEGSRLTVL.

The table lists this clone with many counts. The chain is built from TRBV28 and TRBJ1-2; D may be TRBD1 (5 bases). V lost 5 bases and J 4 bases, leaving 11 bases between the germline ends. The CDR3 length is 13 residues. Germline values: CDR1 MDHEN, CDR2 SYDVKM. The CDR3 loop reads CASSPGVVYGYTF. The CDR3 DNA reads as TGTGCCAGCAGTCCGGGGGTTGTCTATGGCTACACCTTC.

The V call is TRBV30, the J call TRBJ2-1; D could derive from TRBD1 or TRBD2 (5 bases each). Trimming stripped 2 bases from V and 12 bases from J, with 11 bases between. Germline CDR1 GTSNPN, CDR2 SVGIG (reference sequence). CDR3 length equals 11 residues. The CDR3 is CAWSFDSGQFF. The CDR3 DNA is TGTGCCTGGAGTTTTGACAGCGGGCAGTTCTTC.

V gene TRBV11-1 combines with J gene TRBJ1-2, with D perhaps matching TRBD1 (5 bases). The CDR3 is 18 amino acids. Looked up from germline, CDR1 is SGHAT and CDR2 is FQDESV (reference sequence). V was shortened by 1 base and J by 2 bases, with 20 bases between the two germline ends. The CDR3, as DNA: TGTGCCAGCAGCTTAGATGGGTGGGGCGGGCAGAGGAACTATGGCTACACCTTC. Translating it yields CASSLDGWGGQRNYGYTF.

This clone was recorded many times. CDR3 sequence (DNA): TGCAGTGCTAGAGCTTGGACCCCTGCGGGGGGGCCATCAGATACGCAGTATTTT. As protein: CSARAWTPAGGPSDTQYF. The chain carries TRBV20-1 and TRBJ2-3; TRBD2 agrees at 9 bases. The germline V gene encodes CDR1 DFQATT and CDR2 SNEGSKA (reference sequence). This CDR3 is 18 amino acids long. The junction had 15 bases not matched to a gene; V was cut back by 1 base and J by 4 bases.

This clone has ten or more counts. V and J are TRBV2 and TRBJ2-7, with D perhaps matching TRBD2 (6 bases). V lost 6 bases and J lost 1, with 13 bases in between. Germline V gene lookup returns CDR1 SNHLY and CDR2 FYNNEI. The CDR3 covers 14 residues. CDR3 region: CASRGEENSYEQYF. CDR3 sequence (DNA): TGTGCCAGCAGGGGGGAGGAGAATTCCTACGAGCAGTACTTC.

This clone was recorded at least ten times. The chain uses TRBV30 and TRBJ2-3, with a weak D call TRBD2 (5 bases). The CDR3 extends over 13 amino acids. Germline V gives CDR1 GTSNPN, CDR2 SVGIG (reference sequence). The V end lost 8 bases, the J end lost 3 bases, and 15 bases lay between the germline ends. In nucleotides, the CDR3 is TGTGCCCTCCCCCGGGGTGGGACAGATACGCAGTATTTT. Its protein is CALPRGGTDTQYF.